Below, one TCR beta chain is given with its context. Here immunoSEQ multiplex PCR was the method, and the copy in TCRdb shows in-frame clones only, minus some. The sample records about 110,000 clones, approximately 90% being singletons. This record belongs to a study of T cell changes during pregnancy in multiple sclerosis. V lost 3 bases to trimming and J lost 2 bases, with 25 bases between them. The germline CDR1 and CDR2 sequences are SGDLS and YYNGEE. This CDR3 contains 19 residues. The sequencing here drew on peripheral blood, taken after pregnancy. The chain uses TRBV9 and TRBJ2-3, with D possibly TRBD2 on 6 matching bases. This TCR came from a female donor with multiple sclerosis, enrolled in a pregnancy study. The CDR3, as DNA: TGTGCCAGCAGCGCCCCTGTGGCGGGGAGAACTTCTGTCACAGATACGCAGTATTTT. This translates into CASSAPVAGRTSVTDTQYF.